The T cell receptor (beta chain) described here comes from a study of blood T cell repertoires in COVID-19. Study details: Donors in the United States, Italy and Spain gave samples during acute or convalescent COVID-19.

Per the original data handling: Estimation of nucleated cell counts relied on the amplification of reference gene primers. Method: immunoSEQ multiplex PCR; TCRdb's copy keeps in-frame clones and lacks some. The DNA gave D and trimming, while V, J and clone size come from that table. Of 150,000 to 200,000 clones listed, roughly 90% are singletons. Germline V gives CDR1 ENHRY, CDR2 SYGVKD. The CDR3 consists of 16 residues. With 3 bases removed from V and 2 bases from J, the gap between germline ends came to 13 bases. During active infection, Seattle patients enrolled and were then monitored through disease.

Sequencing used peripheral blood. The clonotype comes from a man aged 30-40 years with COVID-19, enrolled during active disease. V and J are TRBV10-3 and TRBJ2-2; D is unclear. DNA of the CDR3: TGTGCCATCAGTGATCGTGTCTATCCAAACACCGGGGAGCTGTTTTTT. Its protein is CAISDRVYPNTGELFF.